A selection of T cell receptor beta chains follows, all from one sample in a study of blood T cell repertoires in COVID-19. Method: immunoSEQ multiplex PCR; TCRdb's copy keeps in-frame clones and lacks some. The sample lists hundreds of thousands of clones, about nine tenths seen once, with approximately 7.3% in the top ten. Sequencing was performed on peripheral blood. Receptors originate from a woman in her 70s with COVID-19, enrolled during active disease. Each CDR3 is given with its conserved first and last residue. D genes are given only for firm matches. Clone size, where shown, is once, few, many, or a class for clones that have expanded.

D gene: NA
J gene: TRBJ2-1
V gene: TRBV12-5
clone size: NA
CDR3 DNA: TGTGCTAGTGGTTTGGGGTTAGCGGTAAGTGAGCAGTTCTTC
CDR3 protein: CASGLGLAVSEQFF

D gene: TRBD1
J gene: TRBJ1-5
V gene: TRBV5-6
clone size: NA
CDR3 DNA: TGTGCCAGCAGCGGGGGGACAGAGAGCAATCAGCCCCAGCATTTT
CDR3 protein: CASSGGTESNQPQHF

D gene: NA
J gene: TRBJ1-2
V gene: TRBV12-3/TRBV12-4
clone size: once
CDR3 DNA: TGTGCCAGCAGTTTCACAGGGTACTATGGCTACACCTTC
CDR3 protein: CASSFTGYYGYTF

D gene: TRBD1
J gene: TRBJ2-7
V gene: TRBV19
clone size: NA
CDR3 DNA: TGTGCCAGTAGTAGGGCCGGGACAGGGGGTAACGAGCAGTACTTC
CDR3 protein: CASSRAGTGGNEQYF

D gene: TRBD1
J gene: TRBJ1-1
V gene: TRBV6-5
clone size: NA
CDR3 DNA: TGTGCCAGCAGGAGACAGGGGGCGGGCACTGAAGCTTTCTTT
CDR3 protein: CASRRQGAGTEAFF

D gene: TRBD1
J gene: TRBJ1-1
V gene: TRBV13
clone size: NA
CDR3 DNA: TGTGCCAGCCGGGGACAGAGGGTAGCTTTCTTT
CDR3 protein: CASRGQRVAFF

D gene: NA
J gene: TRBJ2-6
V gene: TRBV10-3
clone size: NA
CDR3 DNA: TGTGCCATCAGTTTAAGCCACTCTGGGGCCAACGTCCTGACTTTC
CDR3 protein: CAISLSHSGANVLTF

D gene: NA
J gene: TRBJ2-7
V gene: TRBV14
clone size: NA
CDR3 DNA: TGTGCCAGCAGCCACCCCGGGACATCGGACGAGCAGTACTTC
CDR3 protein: CASSHPGTSDEQYF

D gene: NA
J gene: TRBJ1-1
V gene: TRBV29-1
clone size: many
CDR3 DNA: TGCAGCTACTTAGGGGGGGGCACTGAAGCTTTCTTT
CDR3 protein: CSYLGGGTEAFF

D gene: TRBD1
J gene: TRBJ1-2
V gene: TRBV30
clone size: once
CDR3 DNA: TGTGCCTGGAGTGCCCAGACAGGGTATGGCTACACCTTC
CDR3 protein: CAWSAQTGYGYTF

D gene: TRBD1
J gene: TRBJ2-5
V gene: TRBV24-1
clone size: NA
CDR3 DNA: TGTGCCACCAGTGACATGCCCCGACAGGGGGCGGAGACCCAGTACTTC
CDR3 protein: CATSDMPRQGAETQYF

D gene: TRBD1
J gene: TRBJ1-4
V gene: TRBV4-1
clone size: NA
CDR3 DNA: TGCGCCAGCAGCCAAGGGGACAGGGGGGATGAAAAACTGTTTTTT
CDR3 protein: CASSQGDRGDEKLFF

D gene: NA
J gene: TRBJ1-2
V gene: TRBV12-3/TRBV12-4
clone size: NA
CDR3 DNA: TGTGCCAGCATTCGAGGGAACGGCTATGGCTACACCTTC
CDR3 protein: CASIRGNGYGYTF

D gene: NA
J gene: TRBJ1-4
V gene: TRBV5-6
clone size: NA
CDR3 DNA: TGTGCCAGCAGCCCCCGGGACACTTCTAATGAAAAACTGTTTTTT
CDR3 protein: CASSPRDTSNEKLFF

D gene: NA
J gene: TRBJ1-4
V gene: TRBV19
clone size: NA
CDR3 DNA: TGTGCCAGTAGTAGTTCCGTGGGGGCCGAGGTCCAAAAACTGTTTTTT
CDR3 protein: CASSSSVGAEVQKLFF

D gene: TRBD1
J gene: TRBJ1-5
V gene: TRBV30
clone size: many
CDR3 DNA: TGTGCCTGGAGTGGGACAGGAAATCAGCCCCAGCATTTT
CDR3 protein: CAWSGTGNQPQHF

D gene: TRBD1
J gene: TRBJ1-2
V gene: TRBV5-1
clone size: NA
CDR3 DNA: TGCGCCAGCAGCCCGACAGGGCATGGCTACACCTTC
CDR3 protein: CASSPTGHGYTF

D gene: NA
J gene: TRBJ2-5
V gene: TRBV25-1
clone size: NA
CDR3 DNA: TGTGCCAGCAGTGAACTGGGGAGGCAAGAGACCCAGTACTTC
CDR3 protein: CASSELGRQETQYF

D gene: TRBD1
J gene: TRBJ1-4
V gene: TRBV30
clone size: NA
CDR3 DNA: TGTGCCTGGAGTCTGGACAGGGGGGTTGAAAAACTGTTTTTT
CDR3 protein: CAWSLDRGVEKLFF

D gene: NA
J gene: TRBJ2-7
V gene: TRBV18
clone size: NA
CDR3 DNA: TGTGCCAGCTCCCCTGGGGGCAGGGGCCCTGAAGCCCTCTACGAGCAGTACTTC
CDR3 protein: CASSPGGRGPEALYEQYF

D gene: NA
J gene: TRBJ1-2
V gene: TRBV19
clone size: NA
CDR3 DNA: TGTGCCAGTAGTCAGGCCCTTAACTATGGCTACACCTTC
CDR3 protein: CASSQALNYGYTF

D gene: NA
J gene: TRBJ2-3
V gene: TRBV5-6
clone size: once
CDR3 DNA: TGTGCCAGTCCCGGTGGAGGGGTAATAAATACGCAGTATTTT
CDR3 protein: CASPGGGVINTQYF

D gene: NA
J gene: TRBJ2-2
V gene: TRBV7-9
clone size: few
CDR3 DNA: TGTGCCACCGGACATTCGAACACCGGGGAGCTGTTTTTT
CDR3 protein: CATGHSNTGELFF

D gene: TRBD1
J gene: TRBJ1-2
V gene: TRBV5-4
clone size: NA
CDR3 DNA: TGTGCCAGCAGCACGGGATTACAGGGGGCGGTGGACTATGGCTACACCTTC
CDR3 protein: CASSTGLQGAVDYGYTF

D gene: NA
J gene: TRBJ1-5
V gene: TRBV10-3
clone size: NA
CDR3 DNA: TGTGCCATCAGGAGGGAGGGGGATAGCAATCAGCCCCAGCATTTT
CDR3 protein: CAIRREGDSNQPQHF

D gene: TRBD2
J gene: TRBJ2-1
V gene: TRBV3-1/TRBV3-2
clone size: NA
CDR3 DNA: TGTGCCAGCAGCCAAGAACTAGCGGGGGCCTACAATGAGCAGTTCTTC
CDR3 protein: CASSQELAGAYNEQFF

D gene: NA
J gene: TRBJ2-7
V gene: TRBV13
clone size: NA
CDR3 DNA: TGTGCCAGCAGCTTAGCCAGGGAGGCCTACGAGCAGTACTTC
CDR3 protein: CASSLAREAYEQYF

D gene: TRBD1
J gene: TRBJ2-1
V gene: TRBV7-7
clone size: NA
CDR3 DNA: TGTGCCAGCAGCCCGGGACAGTACAATGAGCAGTTCTTC
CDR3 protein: CASSPGQYNEQFF

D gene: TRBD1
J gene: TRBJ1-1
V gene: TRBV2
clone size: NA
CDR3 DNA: TGTGCCAGCAGTGAAGCGCTTAGGGGACAGGGAGCTTTCTTT
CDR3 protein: CASSEALRGQGAFF

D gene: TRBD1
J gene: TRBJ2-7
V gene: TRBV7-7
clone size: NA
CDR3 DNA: TGTGCCAGCAGGCTTCCGCCCGGGACAGCTTCCTACGAGCAGTACTTC
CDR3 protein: CASRLPPGTASYEQYF

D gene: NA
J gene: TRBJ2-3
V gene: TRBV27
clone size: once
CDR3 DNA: TGTGCCAGCAGTTTGAAGGCGGGGGCTGTAGATACGCAGTATTTT
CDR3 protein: CASSLKAGAVDTQYF

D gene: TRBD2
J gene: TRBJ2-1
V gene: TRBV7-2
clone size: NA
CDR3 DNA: TGTGCCAGCAGCCTTAGCGGGGGGGCGATGAATGAGCAGTTCTTC
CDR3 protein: CASSLSGGAMNEQFF

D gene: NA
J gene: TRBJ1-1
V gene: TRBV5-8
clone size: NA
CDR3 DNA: TGTGCCAGCAGCTTGGGAAGGGGGAGAGACACTGAAGCTTTCTTT
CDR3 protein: CASSLGRGRDTEAFF

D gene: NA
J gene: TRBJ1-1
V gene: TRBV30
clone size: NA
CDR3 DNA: TGTGCCTGGAGTGTACAAGTTGGTGAAGCTTTCTTT
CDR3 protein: CAWSVQVGEAFF

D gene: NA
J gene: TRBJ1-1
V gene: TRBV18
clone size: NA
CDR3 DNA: TGTGCCAGCTCACAGGAGGGAGGGAACACTGAAGCTTTCTTT
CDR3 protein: CASSQEGGNTEAFF

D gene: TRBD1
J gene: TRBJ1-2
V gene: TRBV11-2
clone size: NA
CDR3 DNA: TGTGCCAGCAGCTACGCAGGGGGGAATGGCTACACCTTC
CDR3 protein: CASSYAGGNGYTF

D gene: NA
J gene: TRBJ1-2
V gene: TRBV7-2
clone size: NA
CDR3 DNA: TGTGCCAGCAGCTTAGTGCGGGGAACTGACTATGGCTACACCTTC
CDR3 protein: CASSLVRGTDYGYTF

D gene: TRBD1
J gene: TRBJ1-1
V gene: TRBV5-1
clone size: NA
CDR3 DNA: TGCGCCAGCAGCTGGCGACAGGGGGACGCTGAAGCTTTCTTT
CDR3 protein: CASSWRQGDAEAFF

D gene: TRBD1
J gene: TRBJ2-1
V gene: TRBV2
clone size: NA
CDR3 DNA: TGTGCCAGCAGTGAAGGAGGGGGCCGCTCCTACAATGAGCAGTTCTTC
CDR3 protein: CASSEGGGRSYNEQFF

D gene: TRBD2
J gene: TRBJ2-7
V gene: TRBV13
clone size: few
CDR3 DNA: TGTGCCAGTAAGGTAGCGGGGCTCTACGAGCAGTACTTC
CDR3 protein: CASKVAGLYEQYF

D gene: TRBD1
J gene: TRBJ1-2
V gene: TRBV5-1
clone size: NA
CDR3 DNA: TGCGCCAGCAGCTTGGAGGGGGCCCTCACCGGCTATGGCTACACCTTC
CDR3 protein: CASSLEGALTGYGYTF

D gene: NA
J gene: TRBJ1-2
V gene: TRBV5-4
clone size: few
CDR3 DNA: TGTGCCAGCAGCTCCTCTCGGACAGATAACTATGGCTACACCTTC
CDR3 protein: CASSSSRTDNYGYTF

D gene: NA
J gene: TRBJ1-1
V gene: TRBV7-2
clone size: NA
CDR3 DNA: TGTGCCAGCAGCCCAAGGGGGTCAGGGTCTGAAGCTTTCTTT
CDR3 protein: CASSPRGSGSEAFF

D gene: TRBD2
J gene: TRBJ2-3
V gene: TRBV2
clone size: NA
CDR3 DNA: TGTGCCAGCAGTCCCCGGACTAGCGTTGCAGATACGCAGTATTTT
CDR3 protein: CASSPRTSVADTQYF

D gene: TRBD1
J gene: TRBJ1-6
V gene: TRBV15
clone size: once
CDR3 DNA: TGTGCCACCAGCGGCACAGGGGCGAGCTCCTATAATTCACCCCTCCACTTT
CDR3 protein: CATSGTGASSYNSPLHF

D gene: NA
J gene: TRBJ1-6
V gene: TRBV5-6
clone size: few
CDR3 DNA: TGTGCCAGCAGTCGGGTGAATTCACCCCTCCACTTT
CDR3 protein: CASSRVNSPLHF

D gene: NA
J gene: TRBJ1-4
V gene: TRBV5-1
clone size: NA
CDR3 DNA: TGCGCCAGCAGCTGGGAGGGACAACTTAATGAAAAACTGTTTTTT
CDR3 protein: CASSWEGQLNEKLFF

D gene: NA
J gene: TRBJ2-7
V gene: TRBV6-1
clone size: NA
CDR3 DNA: TGTGCCAGCAGTGAATACTACGAGCAGTACTTC
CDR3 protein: CASSEYYEQYF

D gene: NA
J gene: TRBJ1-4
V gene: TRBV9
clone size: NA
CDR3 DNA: TGTGCCAGCAGCGTAGCGGATAGGACAGCGCTTAATGAAAAACTGTTTTTT
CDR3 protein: CASSVADRTALNEKLFF

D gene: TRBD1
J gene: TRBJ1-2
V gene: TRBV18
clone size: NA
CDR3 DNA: TGTGCCAGCTCACCCGGACAGGTCCCCTCCTATGGCTACACCTTC
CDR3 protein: CASSPGQVPSYGYTF

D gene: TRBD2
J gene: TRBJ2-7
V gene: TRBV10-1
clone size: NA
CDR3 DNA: TGCGCCAGCGGAGCTAGCGGATATTCCTACGAGCAGTACTTC
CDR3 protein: CASGASGYSYEQYF